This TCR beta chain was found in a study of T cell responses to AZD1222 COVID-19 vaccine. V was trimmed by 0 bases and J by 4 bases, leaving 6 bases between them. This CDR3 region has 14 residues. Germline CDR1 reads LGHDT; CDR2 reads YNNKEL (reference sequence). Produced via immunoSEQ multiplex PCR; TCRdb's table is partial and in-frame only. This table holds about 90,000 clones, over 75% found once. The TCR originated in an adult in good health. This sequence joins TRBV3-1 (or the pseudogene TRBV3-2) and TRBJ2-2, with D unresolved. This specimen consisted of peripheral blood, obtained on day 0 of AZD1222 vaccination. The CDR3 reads CASSQDLITGELFF. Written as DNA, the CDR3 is TGTGCCAGCAGCCAAGATCTTATCACCGGGGAGCTGTTTTTT.